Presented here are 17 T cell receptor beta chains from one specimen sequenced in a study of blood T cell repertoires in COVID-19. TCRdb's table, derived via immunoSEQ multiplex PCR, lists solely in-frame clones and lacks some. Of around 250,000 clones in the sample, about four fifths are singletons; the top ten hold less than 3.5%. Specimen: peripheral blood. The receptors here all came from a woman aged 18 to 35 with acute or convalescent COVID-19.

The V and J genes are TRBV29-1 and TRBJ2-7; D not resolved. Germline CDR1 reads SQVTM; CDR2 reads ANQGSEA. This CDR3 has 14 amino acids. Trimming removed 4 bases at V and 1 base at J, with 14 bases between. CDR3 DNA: TGCAGCGTTGGAGGAAGCTCTTCATCCTACGAGCAGTACTTC. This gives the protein CSVGGSSSSYEQYF.

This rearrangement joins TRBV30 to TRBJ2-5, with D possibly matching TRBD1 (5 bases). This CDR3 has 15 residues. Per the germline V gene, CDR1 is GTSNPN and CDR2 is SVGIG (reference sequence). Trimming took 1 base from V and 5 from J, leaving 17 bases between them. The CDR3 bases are TGTGCCTGGAGTGGGAAACAGACAGCTCGGGAGACCCAGTACTTC. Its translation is CAWSGKQTARETQYF. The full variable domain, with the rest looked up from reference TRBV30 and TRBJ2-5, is SQTIHQWPATLVQPVGSPLSLECTVEGTSNPNLYWYRQAAGRGLQLLFYSVGIGQISSEVPQNLSASRPQDRQFILSSKKLLLSDSGFYLCAWSGKQTARETQYFGPGTRLLVL.

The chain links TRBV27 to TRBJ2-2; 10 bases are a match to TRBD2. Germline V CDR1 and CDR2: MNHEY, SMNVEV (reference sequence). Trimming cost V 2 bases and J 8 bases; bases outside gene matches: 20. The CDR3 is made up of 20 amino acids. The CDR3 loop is CASSLEAVASGSGYKGELFF. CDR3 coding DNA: TGTGCCAGCAGTTTAGAGGCCGTGGCTAGCGGGAGTGGTTATAAAGGGGAGCTGTTTTTT.

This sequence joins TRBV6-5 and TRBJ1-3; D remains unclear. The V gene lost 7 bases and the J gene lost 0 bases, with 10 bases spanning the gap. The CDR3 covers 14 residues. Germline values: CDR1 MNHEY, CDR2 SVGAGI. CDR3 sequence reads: CASIAGHSGNTIYF. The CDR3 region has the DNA TGTGCCAGCATCGCAGGTCACTCTGGAAACACCATATATTTT.

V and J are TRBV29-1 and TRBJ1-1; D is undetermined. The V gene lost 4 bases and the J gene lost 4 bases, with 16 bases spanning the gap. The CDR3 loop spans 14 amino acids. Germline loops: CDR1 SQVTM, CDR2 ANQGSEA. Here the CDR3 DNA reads TGCAGCGTTGCCCCCTTCTTACAAGTCACTGAAGCTTTCTTT. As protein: CSVAPFLQVTEAFF.

CDR3 loop: CASSPDRGHGYTF. The CDR3 DNA sequence: TGTGCCAGCAGTCCCGACAGGGGGCATGGCTACACCTTC. The chain employs TRBV12-3 or TRBV12-4 and TRBJ1-2; 10 bases fit TRBD1. The J segment lost 6 bases and the V segment lost 5 bases, leaving 3 bases of the junction unmatched. The CDR3 spans 13 residues.

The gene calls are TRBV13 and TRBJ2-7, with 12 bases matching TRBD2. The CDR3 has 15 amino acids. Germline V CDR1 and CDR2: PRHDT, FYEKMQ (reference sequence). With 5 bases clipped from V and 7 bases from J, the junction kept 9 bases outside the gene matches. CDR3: CASSPRLAGESEQYF. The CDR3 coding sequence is TGTGCCAGCAGCCCCCGACTAGCGGGAGAGAGTGAGCAGTACTTC.

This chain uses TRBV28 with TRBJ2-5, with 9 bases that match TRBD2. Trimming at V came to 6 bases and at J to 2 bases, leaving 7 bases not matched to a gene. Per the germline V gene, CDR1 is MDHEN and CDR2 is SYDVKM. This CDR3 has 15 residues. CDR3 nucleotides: TGTGCCAGCAGCCAGCCGGGACTAGCTCAAGAGACCCAGTACTTC. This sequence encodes CASSQPGLAQETQYF.

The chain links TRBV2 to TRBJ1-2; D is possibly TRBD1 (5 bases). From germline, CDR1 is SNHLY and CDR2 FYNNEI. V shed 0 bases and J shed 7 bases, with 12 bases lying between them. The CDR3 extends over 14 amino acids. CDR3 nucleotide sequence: TGTGCCAGCAGTGAAGCGCTTAGTCAGGGTGGCTACACCTTC. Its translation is CASSEALSQGGYTF.

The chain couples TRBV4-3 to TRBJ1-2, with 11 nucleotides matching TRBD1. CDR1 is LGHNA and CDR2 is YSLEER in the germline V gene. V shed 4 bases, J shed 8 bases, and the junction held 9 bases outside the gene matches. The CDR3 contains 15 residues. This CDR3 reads CASSPTSGQGEGYTF. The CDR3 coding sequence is TGCGCCAGCAGCCCGACATCGGGACAGGGGGAGGGCTACACCTTC.

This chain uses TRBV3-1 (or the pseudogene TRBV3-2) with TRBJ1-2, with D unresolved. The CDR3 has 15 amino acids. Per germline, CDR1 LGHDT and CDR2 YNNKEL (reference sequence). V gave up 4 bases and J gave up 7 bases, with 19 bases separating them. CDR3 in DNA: TGTGCCAGCAGCCGAAATAACGTGGTCAGGCGTGGCTACACCTTC. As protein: CASSRNNVVRRGYTF.

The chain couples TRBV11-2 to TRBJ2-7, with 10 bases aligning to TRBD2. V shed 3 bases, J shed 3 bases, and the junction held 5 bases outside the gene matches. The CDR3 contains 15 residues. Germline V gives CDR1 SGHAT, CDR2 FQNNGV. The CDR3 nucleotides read TGTGCCAGCAGCTTCCGGACTAGCGGAAACTACGAGCAGTACTTC. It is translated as CASSFRTSGNYEQYF.

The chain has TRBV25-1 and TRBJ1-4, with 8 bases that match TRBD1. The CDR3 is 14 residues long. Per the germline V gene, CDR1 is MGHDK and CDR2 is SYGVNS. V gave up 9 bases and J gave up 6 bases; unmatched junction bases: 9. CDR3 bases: TGTGCCAGGCTTCAGGGGGCGCCGTATGAAAAACTGTTTTTT. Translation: CARLQGAPYEKLFF. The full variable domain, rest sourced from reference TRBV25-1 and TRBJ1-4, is EADIYQTPRYLVIGTGKKITLECSQTMGHDKMYWYQQDPGMELHLIHYSYGVNSTEKGDLSSESTVSRIRTEHFPLTLESARPSHTSQYLCARLQGAPYEKLFFGSGTQLSVL.

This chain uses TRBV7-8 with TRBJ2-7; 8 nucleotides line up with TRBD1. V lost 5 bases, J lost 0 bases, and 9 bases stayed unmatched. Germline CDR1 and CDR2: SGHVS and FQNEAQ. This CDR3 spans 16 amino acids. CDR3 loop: CASSPQGTGLSYEQYF. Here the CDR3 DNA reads TGTGCCAGCAGCCCCCAGGGGACAGGTCTCTCCTACGAGCAGTACTTC.

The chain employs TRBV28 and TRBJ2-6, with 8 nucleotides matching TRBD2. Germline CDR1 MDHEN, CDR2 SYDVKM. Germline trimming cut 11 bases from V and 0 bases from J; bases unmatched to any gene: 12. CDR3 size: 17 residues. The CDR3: CAVPDGGGRSGANVLTF. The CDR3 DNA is TGTGCCGTACCCGACGGGGGGGGCCGCTCTGGGGCCAACGTCCTGACTTTC.

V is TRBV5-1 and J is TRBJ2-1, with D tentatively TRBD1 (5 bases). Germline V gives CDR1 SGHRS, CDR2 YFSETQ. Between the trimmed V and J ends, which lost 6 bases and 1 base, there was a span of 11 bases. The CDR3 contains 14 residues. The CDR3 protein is CASTPRQSYNEQFF. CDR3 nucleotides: TGCGCCAGCACTCCGCGACAGTCCTACAATGAGCAGTTCTTC.

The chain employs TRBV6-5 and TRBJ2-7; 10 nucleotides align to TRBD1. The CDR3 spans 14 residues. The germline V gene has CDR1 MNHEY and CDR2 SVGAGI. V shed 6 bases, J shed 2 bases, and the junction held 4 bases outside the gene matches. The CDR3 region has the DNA TGTGCCAGCAGCCTCGACAGGGGGCCCTACGAGCAGTACTTC. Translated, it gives CASSLDRGPYEQYF.